The rows below give T cell receptor beta chains drawn from one sample of a study of cytomegalovirus exposure and HLA in healthy donors. Generated by immunoSEQ multiplex PCR, the TCRdb table keeps only in-frame clones and is missing some. The repertoire holds about 150,000 clones, approximately 80% seen once, with approximately 13% in the top ten. Input material: PBMCs. Receptors were obtained from a man aged 35-49 years in good health and CMV-seropositive. CDR3s include the opening cysteine and the closing phenylalanine or tryptophan. The D gene is left open where the match is weak. Size is stated for part of the rows, as once, few or many counts, or as a class when the clone is expanded.

CDR3 DNA: TGTGCCAGCAGGGAGACTAGCGGGATGTCAGATACGCAGTATTTT
CDR3 protein: CASRETSGMSDTQYF
V gene: TRBV6-5
J gene: TRBJ2-3
clone size: -
D gene: TRBD2

CDR3 DNA: TGTGCCAGCAGCCCGACACATGGACAGGGGAGGGATCAGCCCCAGCATTTT
CDR3 protein: CASSPTHGQGRDQPQHF
V gene: TRBV7-8
J gene: TRBJ1-5
clone size: -
D gene: TRBD1

CDR3 DNA: TGTTCCAGCAGGAGAAGCGGGATTGACAATGAGCAGTTCTTC
CDR3 protein: CSSRRSGIDNEQFF
V gene: TRBV7-9
J gene: TRBJ2-1
clone size: -
D gene: TRBD2

CDR3 DNA: TGTGCCAGCAGCGTAGCCGGGACAGGGAGTGAAAAACTGTTTTTT
CDR3 protein: CASSVAGTGSEKLFF
V gene: TRBV9
J gene: TRBJ1-4
clone size: -
D gene: TRBD1

CDR3 DNA: TGTGCCACCTTGGGCGACCTAGCGGACACAGATACGCAGTATTTT
CDR3 protein: CATLGDLADTDTQYF
V gene: TRBV6-1
J gene: TRBJ2-3
clone size: -
D gene: TRBD2

CDR3 DNA: TGTGCCAGCAGTGTGCAGCTTAAGAGGTGGTCACCCCTCCACTTT
CDR3 protein: CASSVQLKRWSPLHF
V gene: TRBV6-1
J gene: TRBJ1-6
clone size: -
D gene: -

CDR3 DNA: TGTGCCAGCTCACCCCAGGGGGCCAACACCGGGGAGCTGTTTTTT
CDR3 protein: CASSPQGANTGELFF
V gene: TRBV18
J gene: TRBJ2-2
clone size: -
D gene: TRBD1

CDR3 DNA: TGTGCCAGCAGCGTCAGGGCCTACAATGAGCAGTTCTTC
CDR3 protein: CASSVRAYNEQFF
V gene: TRBV9
J gene: TRBJ2-1
clone size: -
D gene: -

CDR3 DNA: TGTGCCAGTAGTCGGGCTAGGACAGGGTCCCCAACTAATGAAAAACTGTTTTTT
CDR3 protein: CASSRARTGSPTNEKLFF
V gene: TRBV19
J gene: TRBJ1-4
clone size: -
D gene: TRBD1

CDR3 DNA: TGTGCCAGCACCCAGGGAGGAAATCAGCCCCAGCATTTT
CDR3 protein: CASTQGGNQPQHF
V gene: TRBV28
J gene: TRBJ1-5
clone size: -
D gene: -

CDR3 DNA: TGTGCCAGCAGCTTGTCGCTAGCGGGAGAAGATGAGCAGTTCTTC
CDR3 protein: CASSLSLAGEDEQFF
V gene: TRBV5-6
J gene: TRBJ2-1
clone size: -
D gene: TRBD2

CDR3 DNA: TGTGCCAGCACTGGATATAGGGGACTTGAAGCTTTCTTT
CDR3 protein: CASTGYRGLEAFF
V gene: TRBV28
J gene: TRBJ1-1
clone size: -
D gene: -

CDR3 DNA: TGCGCCAGCAGGGACAGACCGAACACCGGGGAGCTGTTTTTT
CDR3 protein: CASRDRPNTGELFF
V gene: TRBV4-3
J gene: TRBJ2-2
clone size: once
D gene: -

CDR3 DNA: TGCGCCAGCAGCTTGGAGGGACTAGCGGGAGACACAGAGACCCAGTACTTC
CDR3 protein: CASSLEGLAGDTETQYF
V gene: TRBV5-1
J gene: TRBJ2-5
clone size: -
D gene: TRBD2

CDR3 DNA: TGTGCCAGCAGCACCCAGGCCGTAGGCGAGCAGTACTTC
CDR3 protein: CASSTQAVGEQYF
V gene: TRBV7-2
J gene: TRBJ2-7
clone size: -
D gene: -

CDR3 DNA: TGTGCCAGCAGCCCTCTAAGCTATGGCTACACCTTC
CDR3 protein: CASSPLSYGYTF
V gene: TRBV14
J gene: TRBJ1-2
clone size: few
D gene: -

CDR3 DNA: TGTGCCAGCAGCTCCGGGAGTACTAACACCGGGGAGCTGTTTTTT
CDR3 protein: CASSSGSTNTGELFF
V gene: TRBV9
J gene: TRBJ2-2
clone size: -
D gene: -

CDR3 DNA: TGTGCCAGCAGCTTGACGGGTGGAACTGAAGCTTTCTTT
CDR3 protein: CASSLTGGTEAFF
V gene: TRBV5-6
J gene: TRBJ1-1
clone size: -
D gene: -

CDR3 DNA: TGTGCCAGCAGCACGACCCGGACTAGCGGGAGCACAGATACGCAGTATTTT
CDR3 protein: CASSTTRTSGSTDTQYF
V gene: TRBV5-4
J gene: TRBJ2-3
clone size: -
D gene: TRBD2

CDR3 DNA: TGTTCCAGCAGCTTAGTGTCATATGGAGGGGAGACCCAGTACTTC
CDR3 protein: CSSSLVSYGGETQYF
V gene: TRBV7-9
J gene: TRBJ2-5
clone size: -
D gene: -

CDR3 DNA: TGTGCCAGCAGCGCCGGGAGGTCCAGCAAATACGAGCAGTACTTC
CDR3 protein: CASSAGRSSKYEQYF
V gene: TRBV11-1
J gene: TRBJ2-7
clone size: -
D gene: TRBD2

CDR3 DNA: TGTGCCAGCAGTTCCCCGGGGGGAGGCGGCTACACCTTC
CDR3 protein: CASSSPGGGGYTF
V gene: TRBV28
J gene: TRBJ1-2
clone size: -
D gene: -

CDR3 DNA: TGTGCCAGCAGCTTAGGGCAGGCGGGTAACTATGGCTACACCTTC
CDR3 protein: CASSLGQAGNYGYTF
V gene: TRBV7-9
J gene: TRBJ1-2
clone size: -
D gene: -